This is a list of T cell receptor beta chains from one sample in a study of shared clonotypes between healthy human individuals. Only in-frame clones appear in the TCRdb table, and some are missing; sequencing was by immunoSEQ multiplex PCR. Here the sample spans over a million clones, 60% to 80% being singletons. The sample comprised memory CD4+ T cells sorted from blood. The source is a man between 18 and 29 years old in good health. CDR3s include the opening cysteine and the closing phenylalanine or tryptophan. Each record gives: V gene, D gene, J gene, clone size, CDR3 DNA, CDR3 protein. A D gene is named only where the DNA matches it firmly. The size field is filled for only some rows; it gives once, few, many or a size class.

TRBV9	TRBD1	TRBJ2-5	once	TGTGCCAGCAGCGCACCCACAGGGGCAAAAGAGACCCAGTACTTC	CASSAPTGAKETQYF
TRBV2	-	TRBJ2-3	-	TGTGCCAGCAGTAATGTCCCGGGATCGACGCAGTATTTT	CASSNVPGSTQYF
TRBV28	-	TRBJ2-6	few	TGTGCCAGCAGTTTGGGACCTATTGGGGCCAACGTCCTGACTTTC	CASSLGPIGANVLTF
TRBV6-6	-	TRBJ2-5	-	TGTGCCAGCAGTTGGGGGACCGGGTCAGAGACCCAGTACTTC	CASSWGTGSETQYF
TRBV28	-	TRBJ1-5	many	TGTGCCAGCAGTTTGGGGGGCGGTGACGATCAGCCCCAGCATTTT	CASSLGGGDDQPQHF
TRBV18	TRBD1	TRBJ2-7	-	TGTGCCAGCTCACAGGGGGCTGAAGAGCAGTACTTC	CASSQGAEEQYF
TRBV30	-	TRBJ1-5	many	TGTGCCTGGAGAGGGCAGAGCAATCAGCCCCAGCATTTT	CAWRGQSNQPQHF
TRBV7-9	-	TRBJ1-4	few	TGTGCCAGCAGCGGCGCAGGGGAAAAACTGTTTTTT	CASSGAGEKLFF
TRBV5-1	TRBD2	TRBJ2-5	-	TGCGCCAGCAGCTTAATGGCGGGGGACTCTGAGACCCAGTACTTC	CASSLMAGDSETQYF
TRBV18	TRBD1	TRBJ1-1	-	TGTGCCAGCTCACCTGACAGGGCCCGGAACACTGAAGCTTTCTTT	CASSPDRARNTEAFF
TRBV2	-	TRBJ1-6	-	TGTGCCAGCAGTCGCGGCGTAAATTCACCCCTCCACTTT	CASSRGVNSPLHF
TRBV5-1	TRBD2	TRBJ2-3	-	TGCGCCAGCAGCTGGACTAGCGGGAGAGGTGATACGCAGTATTTT	CASSWTSGRGDTQYF
TRBV5-1	-	TRBJ1-6	few	TGCGCCAGCAGCCCGACAGAAAATAATTCACCCCTCCACTTT	CASSPTENNSPLHF
TRBV9	-	TRBJ2-7	-	TGTGCCAGCAGCGTAGCGGCGGGTTTCTCCTACGAGCAGTACTTC	CASSVAAGFSYEQYF
TRBV5-1	-	TRBJ2-7	-	TGCGCCAGCAGCTTGGGGGAGGCCTCCTACGAGCAGTACTTC	CASSLGEASYEQYF
TRBV12-5	-	TRBJ2-2	few	TGTGCTAGTGGAAAAAACACCGGGGAGCTGTTTTTT	CASGKNTGELFF
TRBV5-1	-	TRBJ2-2	-	TGCGCCAGCAGCTTGGGATCTGGGAAGGCCGGGGAGCTGTTTTTT	CASSLGSGKAGELFF
TRBV5-1	-	TRBJ2-2	-	TGCGCCAGCAGCTTGAGTAGGATAGACACCGGGGAGCTGTTTTTT	CASSLSRIDTGELFF
TRBV5-1	TRBD2	TRBJ2-5	-	TGCGCCAGCAGCTTGGATAGCGGGGGCCAAGAGACCCAGTACTTC	CASSLDSGGQETQYF
TRBV6-5	-	TRBJ1-4	-	TGTGCCAGCAGTTTGGGGGGGGGAGAAAAACTGTTTTTT	CASSLGGGEKLFF